The 18 T cell receptor beta chains reported below all come from one sample, sequenced in a study of control samples from healthy donors and cancer patients. The method was immunoSEQ multiplex PCR; TCRdb's version includes in-frame clones alone and lacks a portion of them. This sample carries approximately 63,000 clones, 65% to 90% of them seen once, and the ten largest clones take roughly 6%. The sequencing input was blood. All receptors come from a man aged 40-49 years in good health.

The chain couples TRBV4-1 to TRBJ1-4; 9 nucleotides line up with TRBD1. CDR1 MGHRA and CDR2 YSYEKL come from the germline V gene. V dropped 1 base and J dropped 7; count of bases not matched to a gene: 4. The CDR3 is 15 amino acids. The CDR3 region has the DNA TGCGCCAGCAGCCAAGTAGGGACAGGGAGTGAAAAACTGTTTTTT. It encodes CASSQVGTGSEKLFF.

CDR3 in amino acids: CASSYWAGPTYEQYF. CDR3 sequence (DNA): TGTGCCAGCAGTTACTGGGCGGGACCGACCTACGAGCAGTACTTC. The chain carries TRBV28 and TRBJ2-7; D might be TRBD2 (6 bases). The CDR3 runs 15 residues. Germline V gene sequence: CDR1 MDHEN, CDR2 SYDVKM. Trimming stripped 4 bases from V and 2 bases from J, with 15 bases between.

The CDR3 protein is CASSYKPSGRADNEQFF. The CDR3 region has the DNA TGTGCCAGCAGCTATAAACCTAGCGGGAGGGCCGACAATGAGCAGTTCTTC. V and J are TRBV11-3 and TRBJ2-1; TRBD2 aligns across 12 bases. CDR1 and CDR2 from the germline V gene are SGHNT and YENEEA. With 4 bases clipped from V and 5 bases from J, the junction kept 9 bases outside the gene matches. The CDR3 is 17 amino acids.

This clone came up a few times. V and J are TRBV28 and TRBJ1-1; D not certain. The CDR3 has 15 amino acids. V lost 1 base, J lost 4 bases, and 13 bases lay in between. Germline loops: CDR1 MDHEN, CDR2 SYDVKM. CDR3 DNA sequence: TGTGCCAGCAGTTTATTTACTTTGAGGGCCACTGAAGCTTTCTTT. Translated, it gives CASSLFTLRATEAFF.

The V and J genes are TRBV3-1 (or the pseudogene TRBV3-2) and TRBJ2-5; D may be TRBD1 (5 bases). The ends were cut back, 4 bases at V and 1 base at J, with 10 bases in the middle. The germline V gene encodes CDR1 LGHDT and CDR2 YNNKEL (reference sequence). The CDR3 is 14 residues long. The CDR3 loop is CASSRQTVQETQYF. CDR3 nucleotides: TGTGCCAGCAGCCGACAGACAGTCCAAGAGACCCAGTACTTC.

The chain links TRBV30 to TRBJ1-6; TRBD1 aligns across 7 bases. CDR1 is GTSNPN, CDR2 SVGIG, per germline (reference sequence). The CDR3 extends over 13 amino acids. J gave up 4 bases and V 6 bases, and 3 bases lay outside the gene matches. CDR3 region: CACTGEYNSPLHF. The CDR3 region has the DNA TGTGCCTGCACAGGGGAATATAATTCACCCCTCCACTTT.

This clone was seen more than once but under ten times. Here the CDR3 DNA reads TGTGCCAGCAGCTTAAGACTGAGAGAAAAACTGTTTTTT. This gives the protein CASSLRLREKLFF. The chain employs TRBV7-8 and TRBJ1-4; no clear D gene. The CDR3 runs to 13 residues. Trimming shortened V by 2 bases and J by 8 bases, and 9 bases separated the two germline ends. Germline V CDR1 and CDR2: SGHVS, FQNEAQ.

The rearrangement uses TRBV25-1 and TRBJ1-6, with D possibly being TRBD1 (5 bases). Germline V gene lookup returns CDR1 MGHDK and CDR2 SYGVNS. The CDR3 has 13 amino acids. Trimming cost V 5 bases and J 7 bases, with 9 bases left between them. CDR3 region: CASSLGLNSPLHF. In nucleotides, the CDR3 is TGTGCCAGCAGTTTGGGGCTAAATTCACCCCTCCACTTT.

This chain uses TRBV7-3 with TRBJ1-1, with D hard to call. V was clipped by 5 bases and J by 0 bases, with 10 bases between them. Germline assignment: CDR1 SGHTA and CDR2 FQGTGA. The CDR3 sequence is 14 residues long. CDR3 sequence: CASSMDGLNTEAFF. Written as DNA, the CDR3 is TGTGCCAGCAGCATGGACGGACTGAACACTGAAGCTTTCTTT.

The chain links TRBV14 to TRBJ2-7; TRBD1 matches at 11 bases. The junction had 11 bases not matched to a gene; V was cut back by 3 bases and J by 4 bases. CDR3 length: 17 residues. CDR1 and CDR2 from the germline V gene are SGHDN and FVKESK. CDR3 sequence: CASSQRVRGQGAYEQYF. The CDR3 coding sequence is TGTGCCAGCAGCCAGAGGGTGCGAGGACAGGGGGCTTACGAGCAGTACTTC.

The chain combines TRBV3-1 (or the pseudogene TRBV3-2) with TRBJ2-1, with 8 bases identical to TRBD1. The CDR3 length is 12 residues. After removal of 7 bases from V and 9 bases from J, the junction contained 5 bases not matched to a gene. Germline values: CDR1 LGHDT, CDR2 YNNKEL (reference sequence). The CDR3 sequence: CASTTGGLEQFF. DNA of the CDR3: TGTGCCAGCACCACAGGGGGTCTTGAGCAGTTCTTC.

This chain joins TRBV6-5 and TRBJ1-3, with no clear D. The germline V and J ends were trimmed by 2 bases and 3 bases, with 11 bases remaining between them. CDR1 and CDR2 from the germline V gene are MNHEY and SVGAGI. The CDR3 length is 15 residues. CDR3 protein: CASSYTHANGNTIYF. The DNA of the CDR3 is TGTGCCAGCAGTTACACCCATGCCAATGGAAACACCATATATTTT.

This clone was seen more than once but under ten times. V is TRBV6-5 and J is TRBJ1-1; a possible D gene is TRBD1 (5 bases). The V end lost 6 bases, the J end lost 1 base, and 6 bases lay between the germline ends. The CDR3 consists of 12 residues. Germline V gives CDR1 MNHEY, CDR2 SVGAGI. The CDR3 DNA sequence: TGTGCCAGCAGGAGGGGGAACACTGAAGCTTTCTTT. This translates into CASRRGNTEAFF.

V is TRBV27 and J is TRBJ2-3; no reliable D call. The CDR3 sequence is 12 residues long. The V end was cut by 6 bases, the J end by 3 bases, with 7 bases between. Germline lookup yields CDR1 MNHEY and CDR2 SMNVEV (reference sequence). CDR3: CASRFGTDTQYF. The CDR3 nucleotides are TGTGCCAGCAGGTTTGGAACAGATACGCAGTATTTT.

This chain joins TRBV28 and TRBJ2-6, with D uncertain. The CDR3 spans 16 residues. Per the germline V gene, CDR1 is MDHEN and CDR2 is SYDVKM. V lost 3 bases and J lost 0, with 9 bases in between. CDR3 in DNA: TGTGCCAGCAGTTTTGGCCTCCTCTCTGGGGCCAACGTCCTGACTTTC. This translates into CASSFGLLSGANVLTF. Variable domain in full (rest from reference TRBV28 and TRBJ2-6): DVKVTQSSRYLVKRTGEKVFLECVQDMDHENMFWYRQDPGLGLRLIYFSYDVKMKEKGDIPEGYSVSREKKERFSLILESASTNQTSMYLCASSFGLLSGANVLTFGAGSRLTVL.

CDR3 DNA sequence: TGCAGTGCCGCTTTGCCGGAGACCCAGTACTTC. Encoded protein: CSAALPETQYF. The chain is built from TRBV20-1 and TRBJ2-5; unclear D gene. The CDR3 is 11 amino acids. V shed 6 bases and J shed 5 bases, with 10 bases lying between them. The germline CDR1 and CDR2 sequences are DFQATT and SNEGSKA (reference sequence).

Only a few counts were recorded for this clone. This rearrangement joins TRBV5-6 to TRBJ2-7; D uncertain. Trimming stripped 0 bases from V and 6 bases from J, with 7 bases between. The CDR3 contains 12 residues. The germline gives CDR1 SGHDT, CDR2 YYEEEE. The DNA of the CDR3 is TGTGCCAGCAGCTTGGGGAGAGGCGAGCAGTACTTC. Its protein is CASSLGRGEQYF.

The chain is built from TRBV11-2 and TRBJ2-5; no reliable D call. V lost 1 base and J 4 bases, leaving 10 bases between the germline ends. CDR3 size: 14 residues. Germline V gene data show CDR1 as SGHAT and CDR2 as FQNNGV. In DNA form, the CDR3 reads TGTGCCAGCAGCTTAGGCCTACCACGAGAGACCCAGTACTTC. The encoded protein is CASSLGLPRETQYF.